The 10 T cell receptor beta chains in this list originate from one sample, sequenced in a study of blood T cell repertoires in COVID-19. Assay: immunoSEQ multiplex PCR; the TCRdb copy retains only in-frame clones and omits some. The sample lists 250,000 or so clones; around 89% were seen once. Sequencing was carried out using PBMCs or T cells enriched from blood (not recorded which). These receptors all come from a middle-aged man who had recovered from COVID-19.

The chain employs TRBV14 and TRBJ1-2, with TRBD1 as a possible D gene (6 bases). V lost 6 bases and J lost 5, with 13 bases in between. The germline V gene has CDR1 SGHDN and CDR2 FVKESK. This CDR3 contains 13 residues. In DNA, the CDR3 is TGTGCCAGCAGTCGCCCACAGGGTTATGGCTACACCTTC. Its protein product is CASSRPQGYGYTF.

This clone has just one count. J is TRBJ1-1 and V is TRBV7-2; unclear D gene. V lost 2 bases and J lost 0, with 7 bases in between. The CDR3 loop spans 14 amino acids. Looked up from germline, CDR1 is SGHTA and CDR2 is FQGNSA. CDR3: CASSLHSMNTEAFF. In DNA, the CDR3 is TGTGCCAGCAGCTTACACAGCATGAACACTGAAGCTTTCTTT.

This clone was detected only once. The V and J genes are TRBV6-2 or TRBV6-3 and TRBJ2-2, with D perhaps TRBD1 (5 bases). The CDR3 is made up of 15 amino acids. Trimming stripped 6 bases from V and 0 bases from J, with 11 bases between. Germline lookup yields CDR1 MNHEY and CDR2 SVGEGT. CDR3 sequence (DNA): TGTGCCAGCAGACCTGACAGATCGAACACCGGGGAGCTGTTTTTT. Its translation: CASRPDRSNTGELFF.

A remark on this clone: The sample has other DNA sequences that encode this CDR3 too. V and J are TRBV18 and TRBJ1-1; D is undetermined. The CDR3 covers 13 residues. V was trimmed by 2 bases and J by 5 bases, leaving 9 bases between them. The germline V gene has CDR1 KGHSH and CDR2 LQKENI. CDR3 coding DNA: TGTGCCAGCTCACCAAGAGGGAATACTGAAGCTTTCTTT. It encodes CASSPRGNTEAFF. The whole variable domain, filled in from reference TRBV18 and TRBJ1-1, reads NAGVMQNPRHLVRRRGQEARLRCSPMKGHSHVYWYRQLPEEGLKFMVYLQKENIIDESGMPKERFSAEFPKEGPSILRIQQVVRGDSAAYFCASSPRGNTEAFFGQGTRLTVV.

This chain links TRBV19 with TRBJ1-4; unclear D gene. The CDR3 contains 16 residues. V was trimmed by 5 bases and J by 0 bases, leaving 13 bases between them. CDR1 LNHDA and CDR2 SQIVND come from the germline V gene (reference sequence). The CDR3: CASSPMRSATNEKLFF. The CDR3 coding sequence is TGTGCCAGTAGTCCCATGCGGTCGGCAACTAATGAAAAACTGTTTTTT.

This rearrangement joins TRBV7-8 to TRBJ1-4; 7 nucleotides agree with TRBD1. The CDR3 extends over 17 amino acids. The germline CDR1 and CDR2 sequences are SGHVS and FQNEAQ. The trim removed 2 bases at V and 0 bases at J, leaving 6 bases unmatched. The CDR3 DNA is TGTGCCAGCAGCTTAATGGGCAGGGGGACAACTAATGAAAAACTGTTTTTT. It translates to CASSLMGRGTTNEKLFF.

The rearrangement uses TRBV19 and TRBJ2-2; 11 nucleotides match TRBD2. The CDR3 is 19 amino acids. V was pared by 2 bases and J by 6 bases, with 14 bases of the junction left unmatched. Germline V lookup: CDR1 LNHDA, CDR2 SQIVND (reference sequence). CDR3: CASSIRSGTSGQGAGELFF. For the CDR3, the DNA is TGTGCCAGTAGTATAAGGTCCGGGACTAGCGGCCAAGGGGCCGGGGAGCTGTTTTTT.

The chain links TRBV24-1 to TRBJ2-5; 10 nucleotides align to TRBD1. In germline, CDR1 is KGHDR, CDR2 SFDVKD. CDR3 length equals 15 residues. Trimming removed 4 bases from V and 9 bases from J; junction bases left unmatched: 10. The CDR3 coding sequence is TGTGCCACCAGTGACTCGGACAGGGGGTGGGGGGCCCAGTACTTC. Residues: CATSDSDRGWGAQYF.

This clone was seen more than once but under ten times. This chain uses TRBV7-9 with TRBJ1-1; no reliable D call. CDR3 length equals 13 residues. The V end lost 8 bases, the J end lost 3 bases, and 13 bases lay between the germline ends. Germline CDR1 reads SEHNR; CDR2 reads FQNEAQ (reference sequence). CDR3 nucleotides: TGTGCCAGCCGGTTCTTTGCGGACACTGAAGCTTTCTTT. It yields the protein CASRFFADTEAFF.

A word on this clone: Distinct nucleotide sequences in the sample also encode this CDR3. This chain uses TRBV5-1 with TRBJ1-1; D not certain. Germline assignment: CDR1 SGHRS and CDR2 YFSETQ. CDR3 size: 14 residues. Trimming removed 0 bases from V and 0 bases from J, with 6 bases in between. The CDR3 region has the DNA TGCGCCAGCAGCTTGGGTCAGGTGAACACTGAAGCTTTCTTT. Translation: CASSLGQVNTEAFF.